The present T cell receptor beta chain was sequenced within a study of early T cells in non-severe SARS-CoV-2 infection. Across the study: Sequencing used unsorted whole-blood bulk RNA, so chains lack pairing. Findings of the study overall: Matching with VDJdb favored anti-spike CD8 responses (missing private and CD4 specificities).

Each cDNA molecule carried a unique molecular identifier. Using its own MiXCR run on the 5' RACE reads, TCRdb lists one record per CDR3 protein. The table lists roughly 40,000 distinct CDR3 sequences, roughly 5% of them singletons, with 4.8% in the top ten. To note about this clonotype: Its antigen remains unknown.

Trimming removed 5 bases from V and 1 base from J, with 21 bases in between. This CDR3 is 18 amino acids long. CDR1 and CDR2 (germline): SGHVS, FQNEAQ. This chain uses TRBV7-8 with TRBJ2-1, with D hard to call. The source is an adult who was a healthcare worker with PCR-confirmed SARS-CoV-2 infection or an uninfected control (not recorded which). The specimen was whole blood. This CDR3 is CASSPSSGTTISYNEQFF. For the CDR3, the DNA is TGTGCCAGCAGCCCATCATCGGGCACCACTATATCCTACAATGAGCAGTTCTTC.